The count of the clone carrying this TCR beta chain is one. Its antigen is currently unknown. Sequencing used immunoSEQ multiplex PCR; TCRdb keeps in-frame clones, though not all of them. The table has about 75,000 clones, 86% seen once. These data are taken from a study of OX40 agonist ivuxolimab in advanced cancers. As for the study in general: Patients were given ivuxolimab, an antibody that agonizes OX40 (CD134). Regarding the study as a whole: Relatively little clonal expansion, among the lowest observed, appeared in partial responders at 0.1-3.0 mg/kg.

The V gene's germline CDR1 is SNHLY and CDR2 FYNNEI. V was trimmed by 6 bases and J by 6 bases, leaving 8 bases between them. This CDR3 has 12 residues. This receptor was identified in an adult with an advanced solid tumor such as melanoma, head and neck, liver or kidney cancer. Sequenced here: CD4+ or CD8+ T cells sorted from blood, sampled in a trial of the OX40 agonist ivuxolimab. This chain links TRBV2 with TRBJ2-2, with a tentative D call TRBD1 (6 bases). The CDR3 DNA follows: TGTGCCAGCAGATACAGGGCCGGGGAGCTGTTTTTT. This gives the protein CASRYRAGELFF.